These 13 T cell receptor beta chains share one sample of origin, sequenced in a study of blood T cell repertoires in COVID-19. The method was immunoSEQ multiplex PCR; TCRdb's version includes in-frame clones alone and lacks a portion of them. The data contain around 70,000 clones, around 86% of them seen just once; the ten biggest clones take up 25% to 35%. Sequencing was performed on peripheral blood. The receptors originated from a woman older than 75 with active or convalescent COVID-19.

CDR3 nucleotides: TGTGCCAGCAGTACGGCGGCGGGATACAATGAGCAGTTCTTC. It codes for CASSTAAGYNEQFF. The chain uses TRBV6-5 and TRBJ2-1; tentative D call: TRBD2 (6 bases). The CDR3 runs 14 residues. Per the germline V gene, CDR1 is MNHEY and CDR2 is SVGAGI. V was cut by 5 bases and J by 4 bases, with 12 bases left in between.

The V call is TRBV19, the J call TRBJ2-2; the match to TRBD1 covers 8 bases. Germline CDR1 reads LNHDA; CDR2 reads SQIVND (reference sequence). With 5 bases clipped from V and 5 bases from J, the junction kept 10 bases outside the gene matches. The CDR3 spans 16 residues. The CDR3 loop is CASSGDRLGRTGELFF. CDR3 nucleotides: TGTGCCAGTAGTGGGGACAGGTTGGGCAGGACCGGGGAGCTGTTTTTT.

This clone was seen a handful of times. The chain employs TRBV4-1 and TRBJ2-7, with 15 bases identical to TRBD2. The CDR3 is 18 amino acids. Losses at the gene ends were 4 bases for V and 4 bases for J; bases not matched to a gene: 11. Germline CDR1 MGHRA, CDR2 YSYEKL. DNA for the CDR3: TGCGCCAGCAGCCCGGGACTAGCGGGGGGCCGATCTTTTTACGAGCAGTACTTC. Translating gives CASSPGLAGGRSFYEQYF.

For the CDR3, the DNA is TGTGCCAGCGGGTGGCCGGGCCCGGGGTTTAATGAGCAGTTCTTC. It specifies CASGWPGPGFNEQFF. J is TRBJ2-1 and V is TRBV28, with D possibly TRBD2 on 5 matching bases. This CDR3 has 15 residues. The germline V and J ends were trimmed by 8 bases and 7 bases, with 21 bases remaining between them. Germline V gene lookup returns CDR1 MDHEN and CDR2 SYDVKM.

The genes are TRBV5-1 and TRBJ2-2; D may be TRBD1 (5 bases). The V end was cut by 3 bases, the J end by 7 bases, with 10 bases between. Germline values: CDR1 SGHRS, CDR2 YFSETQ. This CDR3 has 13 residues. CDR3 sequence (DNA): TGCGCCAGCAGCTGGGGCCGGAACGGGGAGCTGTTTTTT. Translation: CASSWGRNGELFF. The variable domain in full, completed from reference TRBV5-1 and TRBJ2-2, reads KAGVTQTPRYLIKTRGQQVTLSCSPISGHRSVSWYQQTPGQGLQFLFEYFSETQRNKGNFPGRFSGRQFSNSRSEMNVSTLELGDSALYLCASSWGRNGELFFGEGSRLTVL.

The rearrangement links TRBV9 to TRBJ1-2; tentative D call: TRBD1 (5 bases). V shed 2 bases and J shed 10 bases, with 18 bases lying between them. Germline CDR1 SGDLS, CDR2 YYNGEE. The CDR3 contains 14 residues. CDR3 residues: CASSVGGAGQVYTF. The CDR3 nucleotides are TGTGCCAGCAGCGTGGGGGGTGCAGGGCAGGTCTACACCTTC.

This clone was found a few times. The chain has TRBV7-6 and TRBJ1-5; 7 bases match TRBD1. CDR1 and CDR2 (germline): SGHVS, FNYEAQ. The CDR3 spans 17 residues. The ends lost 5 bases at V and 3 bases at J; junction bases unmatched: 13. DNA of the CDR3: TGTGCCAGCAGCCGGGACAGCGCCCACATCATCAATCAGCCCCAGCATTTT. This encodes CASSRDSAHIINQPQHF.

The rearrangement uses TRBV3-1 (or the pseudogene TRBV3-2) and TRBJ2-5; the match to TRBD1 covers 9 bases. Germline-derived CDR1 and CDR2 are LGHDT and YNNKEL (reference sequence). The CDR3 consists of 15 residues. The V and J ends lost 3 bases and 5 bases, in that order; junction bases with no gene match: 7. CDR3 in DNA: TGTGCCAGCAGCCATCGGACAGGGGTTGGTGAGACCCAGTACTTC. Amino acids: CASSHRTGVGETQYF.

The chain carries TRBV27 and TRBJ1-5; 10 bases are a match to TRBD1. Trimming at V came to 2 bases and at J to 2 bases, leaving 3 bases not matched to a gene. This CDR3 has 16 amino acids. In germline, CDR1 is MNHEY, CDR2 SMNVEV (reference sequence). This CDR3 reads CASSLGTGVRNQPQHF. Here the CDR3 DNA reads TGTGCCAGCAGTTTAGGGACAGGGGTACGCAATCAGCCCCAGCATTTT.

This clone was detected only once. The rearrangement links TRBV2 to TRBJ1-4, with D tentatively TRBD1 (6 bases). V was clipped by 8 bases and J by 2 bases, with 18 bases between them. CDR1 and CDR2 from the germline V gene are SNHLY and FYNNEI. The CDR3 is 16 amino acids. The CDR3 reads CASLGGKSRTNEKLFF. CDR3 bases: TGTGCCAGCTTAGGGGGTAAAAGTCGGACTAATGAAAAACTGTTTTTT.

The rearrangement joins TRBV7-2 to TRBJ2-3; 12 positions agree with TRBD2. Looked up from germline, CDR1 is SGHTA and CDR2 is FQGNSA. J lost 7 bases, V lost 5 bases, and 7 bases had no gene match. The CDR3 is 15 amino acids. CDR3 in amino acids: CASSASSGGANTQYF. CDR3 coding DNA: TGTGCCAGCAGCGCTTCTAGCGGGGGGGCGAATACGCAGTATTTT.

V gene TRBV6-5 combines with J gene TRBJ1-4; no definite D call. The germline V and J ends were trimmed by 4 bases and 8 bases, with 11 bases remaining between them. CDR3 size: 13 residues. Germline CDR1 reads MNHEY; CDR2 reads SVGAGI. This chain's CDR3 is CASSWWVGEKLFF. In DNA, the CDR3 is TGTGCCAGCAGTTGGTGGGTCGGGGAAAAACTGTTTTTT.

V gene TRBV10-3 combines with J gene TRBJ1-1; D gene uncertain. Germline V lookup: CDR1 ENHRY, CDR2 SYGVKD. The CDR3 is 16 residues long. The V gene lost 0 bases and the J gene lost 0 bases, with 11 bases spanning the gap. The CDR3 DNA reads TGTGCCATCAGTGAGTCACCTTTTGCGATGAACACTGAAGCTTTCTTT. Translated: CAISESPFAMNTEAFF.